The clone carrying this T cell receptor beta chain turned up a few times. As yet, its antigen is unknown. The V and J ends lost 7 bases and 0 bases, in that order; junction bases with no gene match: 6. Germline V gene data show CDR1 as LNHDA and CDR2 as SQIVND (reference sequence). CDR3 length: 16 amino acids. The source of the sample is a study of T cells after yellow fever vaccination. A process of 5'RACE template switching, which added a universal primer site and UMIs, was used to make TCR cDNA. TCRdb passed the 5' RACE reads through MiXCR, listing each CDR3 protein once. The data show about 240,000 distinct CDR3 sequences, 6.9% seen once. Whole-study results and caveats: High-abundance clonotypes from the bulk population could contaminate FACS-sorted repertoires. A large majority of primary-vaccination clones showed up again after the booster (96% CD4, around 90% CD8).

This material consisted of CD4+ T cells sorted from PBMCs, taken 15 days after the yellow fever booster vaccination. The receptor was isolated from a man aged 30 to 45 who received the YFV17D yellow fever vaccine. This rearrangement joins TRBV19 to TRBJ2-1; 10 bases map to TRBD2. CDR3 in DNA: TGTGCCAGTACCAGGACTAGCGGAAGCTCCTACAATGAGCAGTTCTTC. It translates to CASTRTSGSSYNEQFF.